The present T cell receptor (beta chain) was sequenced within a study of CD8+CD57+ T cells in acquired aplastic anemia. Overall study: The sorted CD4+ and CD8+ cells yielded an average around 3.4 ug of DNA. Where healthy donors were concerned, CD4+ cells averaged about 10 million reads. Regarding the study as a whole: Patients and controls turned out to have some 30 CD8+ CDR3 sequences in common. CD8+ Simpson's diversity in patients was not significantly different from that in controls.

The template for TCR beta VDJ and CDR3 sequence profiling was genomic DNA. In TCRdb, the reads were re-called with MiXCR into one record per CDR3 protein. The repertoire includes some 220,000 distinct CDR3 sequences, about a third of them detected once, and more than 0.95% sits in the top ten. This clonotype was seen repeatedly, ten times or more. The antigen remains undetermined. The sequence came from a human donor in good health, serving as a control. The sequencing input was sorted CD4+, CD8+, or CD8+CD57+ T cells (not recorded which) from PBMCs.

Here the CDR3 reads CASSGTPRNQPQHF. CDR3 nucleotides: TGTGCCAGCAGTGGGACGCCTCGCAATCAGCCCCAGCATTTT. This rearrangement joins TRBV2 to TRBJ1-5; D is ambiguous. V was trimmed by 4 bases and J by 2 bases, leaving 9 bases between them. Germline CDR1 and CDR2: SNHLY and FYNNEI. The length of the CDR3 is 14 residues.